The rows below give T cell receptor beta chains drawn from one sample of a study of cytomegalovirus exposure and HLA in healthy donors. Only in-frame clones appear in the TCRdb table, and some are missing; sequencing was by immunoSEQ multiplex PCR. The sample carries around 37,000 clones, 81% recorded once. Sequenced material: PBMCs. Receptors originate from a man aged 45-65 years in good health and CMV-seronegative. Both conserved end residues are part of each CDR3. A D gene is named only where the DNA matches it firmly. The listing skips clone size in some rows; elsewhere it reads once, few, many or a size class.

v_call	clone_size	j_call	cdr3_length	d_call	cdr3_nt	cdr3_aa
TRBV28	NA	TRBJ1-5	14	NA	TGTGCCAGCAGTCTCCAGGGTTACGGCCAGCCCCAGCATTTT	CASSLQGYGQPQHF
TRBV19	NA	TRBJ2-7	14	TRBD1	TGTGCCAGTAGTCCTAGGACAGGGCCGAACGAGCAGTACTTC	CASSPRTGPNEQYF
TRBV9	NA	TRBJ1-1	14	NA	TGTGCCAGCAGCGTAGAAGGAACAGACACTGAAGCTTTCTTT	CASSVEGTDTEAFF
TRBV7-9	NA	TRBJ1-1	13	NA	TGTGCCAGCAGCCGCGGGGGGAACACTGAAGCTTTCTTT	CASSRGGNTEAFF
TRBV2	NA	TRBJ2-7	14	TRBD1	TGTGCCAGCACCCGGGACAGACCGACCTACGAGCAGTACTTC	CASTRDRPTYEQYF
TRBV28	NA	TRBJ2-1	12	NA	TGTGCCAGCAGCCCCCTAGCGAATGAGCAGTTCTTC	CASSPLANEQFF
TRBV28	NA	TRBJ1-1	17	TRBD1	TGTGCCAGCAGTTTCCCCTGGACAGGGGAGAAAAACACTGAAGCTTTCTTT	CASSFPWTGEKNTEAFF
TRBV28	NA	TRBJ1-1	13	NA	TGTGCCACCTGGGGGGGGCTGAACACTGAAGCTTTCTTT	CATWGGLNTEAFF
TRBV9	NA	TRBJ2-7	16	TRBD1	TGTGCCAGCAGCGTAGGTCTGGGACAGGATTCTTACGAGCAGTACTTC	CASSVGLGQDSYEQYF
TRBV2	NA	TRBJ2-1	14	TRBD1	TGTGCCAGCAGTTATGACAGGGGGGACAATGAGCAGTTCTTC	CASSYDRGDNEQFF
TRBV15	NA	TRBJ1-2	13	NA	TGTGCCACCAGCAGAGTACCGGGATATGGCTACACCTTC	CATSRVPGYGYTF
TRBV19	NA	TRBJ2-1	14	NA	TGTGCCAGTAGCCGGGGGAGCTCCTACAATGAGCAGTTCTTC	CASSRGSSYNEQFF
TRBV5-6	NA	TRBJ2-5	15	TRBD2	TGTGCCAGCAGCCGACAAGGGGAGGGTTTAGAGACCCAGTACTTC	CASSRQGEGLETQYF
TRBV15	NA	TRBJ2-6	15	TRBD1	TGTGCCACCAGCAGAGATCGTGAGGGGGCCGGCGTCCTGACTTTC	CATSRDREGAGVLTF
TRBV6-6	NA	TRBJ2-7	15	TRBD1	TGTGCCAGCAGTCCAAGGGACAGGGAGAACTACGAGCAGTACTTC	CASSPRDRENYEQYF
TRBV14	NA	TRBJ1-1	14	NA	TGTGCCAGCAGTCGCAGCGGGGGGAACACTGAAGCTTTCTTT	CASSRSGGNTEAFF
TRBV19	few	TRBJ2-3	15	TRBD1	TGTGCCAGTAGTCCCAGGGGGCGTGGCACAGATACGCAGTATTTT	CASSPRGRGTDTQYF
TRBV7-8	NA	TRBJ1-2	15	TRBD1	TGTGCCAGCAGCCCAACAGGGGAAGGGATCTATGGCTACACCTTC	CASSPTGEGIYGYTF